Included here is one T cell receptor beta chain sequence, with context. The entry originates in a study of blood T cell repertoires in COVID-19. Looking at the study overall: Acute-phase and convalescent COVID-19 samples originated in the United States, Italy and Spain. From T cells, B-cell-depleted T cells, or PBMCs came the material, which was cDNA or gDNA.

The repertoire was sequenced with immunoSEQ multiplex PCR; TCRdb's copy has only in-frame clones and lacks some. The sample holds about 110,000 clones, around 75% seen once. In germline, CDR1 is SGHAT, CDR2 FQNNGV. The CDR3 has 15 residues. V dropped 5 bases and J dropped 5; count of bases not matched to a gene: 6. This receptor was taken from a human donor with acute or convalescent COVID-19. The donor label of this sample is uncertain. This chain links TRBV11-2 with TRBJ2-1; the match to TRBD2 covers 10 bases. The sample was peripheral blood. CDR3 DNA: TGTGCCAGCAGCCCGCTAGCGGGGGTGCACAATGAGCAGTTCTTC. Encoded protein: CASSPLAGVHNEQFF.